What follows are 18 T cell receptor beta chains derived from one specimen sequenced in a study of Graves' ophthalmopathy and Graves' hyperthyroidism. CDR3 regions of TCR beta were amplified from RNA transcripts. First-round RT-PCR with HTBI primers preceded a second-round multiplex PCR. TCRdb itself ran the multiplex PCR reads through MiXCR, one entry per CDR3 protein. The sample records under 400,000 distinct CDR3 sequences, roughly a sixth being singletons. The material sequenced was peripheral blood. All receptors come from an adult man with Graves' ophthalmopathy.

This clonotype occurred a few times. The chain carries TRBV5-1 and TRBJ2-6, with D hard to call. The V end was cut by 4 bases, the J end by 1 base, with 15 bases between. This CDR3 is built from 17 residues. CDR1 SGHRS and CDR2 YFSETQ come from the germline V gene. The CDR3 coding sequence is TGCGCCAGCAGCGGAACTGCAGGTTTTTCTGGGGCCAACGTCCTGACTTTC. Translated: CASSGTAGFSGANVLTF.

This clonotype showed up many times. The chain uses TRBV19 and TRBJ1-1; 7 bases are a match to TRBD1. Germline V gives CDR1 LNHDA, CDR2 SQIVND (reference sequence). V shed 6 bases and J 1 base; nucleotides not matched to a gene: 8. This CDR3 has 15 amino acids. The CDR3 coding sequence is TGTGCCAGTAGGGGACCTGGACAGGCGAACACTGAAGCTTTCTTT. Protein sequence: CASRGPGQANTEAFF.

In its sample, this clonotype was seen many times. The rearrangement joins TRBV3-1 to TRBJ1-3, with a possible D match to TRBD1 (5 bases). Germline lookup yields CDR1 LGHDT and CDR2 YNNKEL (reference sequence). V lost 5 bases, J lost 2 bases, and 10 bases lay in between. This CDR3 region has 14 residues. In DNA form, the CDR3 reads TGTGCCAGCAGCGTCGGCAGGGCTGGAAACACCATATATTTT. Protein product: CASSVGRAGNTIYF.

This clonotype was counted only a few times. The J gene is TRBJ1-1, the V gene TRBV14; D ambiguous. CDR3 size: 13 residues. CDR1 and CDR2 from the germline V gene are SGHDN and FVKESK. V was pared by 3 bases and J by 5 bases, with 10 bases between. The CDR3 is CASSHLLLTEAFF. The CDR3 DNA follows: TGTGCCAGCAGCCACCTCCTACTGACTGAAGCTTTCTTT.

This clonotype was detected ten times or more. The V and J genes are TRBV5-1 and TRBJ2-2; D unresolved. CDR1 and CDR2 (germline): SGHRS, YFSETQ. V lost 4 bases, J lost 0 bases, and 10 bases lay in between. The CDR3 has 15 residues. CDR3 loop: CASSKDPTNTGELFF. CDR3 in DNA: TGCGCCAGCAGCAAAGACCCCACGAACACCGGGGAGCTGTTTTTT.

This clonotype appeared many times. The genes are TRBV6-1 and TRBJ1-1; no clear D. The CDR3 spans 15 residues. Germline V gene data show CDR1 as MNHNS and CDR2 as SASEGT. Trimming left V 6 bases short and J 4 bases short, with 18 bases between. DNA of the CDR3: TGTGCCAGCAGCTCCCTCCCCTCCCCCCGCACTGAAGCTTTCTTT. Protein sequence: CASSSLPSPRTEAFF.

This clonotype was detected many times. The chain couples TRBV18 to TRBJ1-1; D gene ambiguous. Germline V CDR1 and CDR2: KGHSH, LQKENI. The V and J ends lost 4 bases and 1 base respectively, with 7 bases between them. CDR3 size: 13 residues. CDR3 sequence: CASSLQTNTEAFF. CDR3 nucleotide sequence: TGTGCCAGCTCACTCCAGACGAACACTGAAGCTTTCTTT.

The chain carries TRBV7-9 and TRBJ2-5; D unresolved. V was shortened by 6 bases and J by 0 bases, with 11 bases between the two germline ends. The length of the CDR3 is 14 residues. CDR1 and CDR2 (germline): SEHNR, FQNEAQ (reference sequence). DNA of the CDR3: TGTGCCAGCAGTCCAACCGTGTACCAAGAGACCCAGTACTTC. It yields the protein CASSPTVYQETQYF.

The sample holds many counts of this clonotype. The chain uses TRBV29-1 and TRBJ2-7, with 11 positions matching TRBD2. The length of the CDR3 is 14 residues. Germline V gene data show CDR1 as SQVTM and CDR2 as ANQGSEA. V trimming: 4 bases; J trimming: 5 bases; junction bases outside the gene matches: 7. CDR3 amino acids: CSVGLSGRADEQYF. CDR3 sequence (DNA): TGCAGCGTTGGGCTTAGCGGGAGGGCTGACGAGCAGTACTTC.

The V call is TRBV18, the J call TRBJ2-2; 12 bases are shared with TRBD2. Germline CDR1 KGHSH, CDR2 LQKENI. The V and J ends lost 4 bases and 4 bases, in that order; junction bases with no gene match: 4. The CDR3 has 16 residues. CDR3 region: CASSLLAGGLTGELFF. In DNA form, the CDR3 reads TGTGCCAGCTCACTACTAGCGGGAGGCCTCACCGGGGAGCTGTTTTTT.

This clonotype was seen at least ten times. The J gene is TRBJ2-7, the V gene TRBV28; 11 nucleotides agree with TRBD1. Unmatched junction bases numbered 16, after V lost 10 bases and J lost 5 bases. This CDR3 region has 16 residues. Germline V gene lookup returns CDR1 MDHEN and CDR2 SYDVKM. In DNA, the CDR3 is TGTGCCAACACACTTGCTGGGACAGGGGGACGGAACGAGCAGTACTTC. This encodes CANTLAGTGGRNEQYF.

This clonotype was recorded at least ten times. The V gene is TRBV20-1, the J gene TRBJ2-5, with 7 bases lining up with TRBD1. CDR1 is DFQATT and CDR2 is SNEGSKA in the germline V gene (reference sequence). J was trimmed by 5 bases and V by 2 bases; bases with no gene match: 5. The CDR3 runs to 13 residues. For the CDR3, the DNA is TGCAGTGCTAGATCCACAGGGGTTGAGACCCAGTACTTC. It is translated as CSARSTGVETQYF.

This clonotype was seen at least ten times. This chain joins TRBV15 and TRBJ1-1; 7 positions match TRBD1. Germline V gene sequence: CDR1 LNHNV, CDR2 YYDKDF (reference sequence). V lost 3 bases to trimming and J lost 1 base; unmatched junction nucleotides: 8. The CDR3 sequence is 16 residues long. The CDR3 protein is CATSRGSRQGNTEAFF. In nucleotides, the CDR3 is TGTGCCACCAGCAGGGGTTCGAGACAGGGGAACACTGAAGCTTTCTTT. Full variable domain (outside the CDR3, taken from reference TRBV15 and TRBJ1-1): DAMVIQNPRYQVTQFGKPVTLSCSQTLNHNVMYWYQQKSSQAPKLLFHYYDKDFNNEADTPDNFQSRRPNTSFCFLDIRSPGLGDTAMYLCATSRGSRQGNTEAFFGQGTRLTVV.

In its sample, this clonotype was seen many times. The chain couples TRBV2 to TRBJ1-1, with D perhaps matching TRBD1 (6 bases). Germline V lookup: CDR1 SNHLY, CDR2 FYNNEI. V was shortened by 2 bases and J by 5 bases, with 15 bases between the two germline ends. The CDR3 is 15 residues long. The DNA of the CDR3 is TGTGCCAGCAGTGAACGAACACGAAGGGGGACTGAAGCTTTCTTT. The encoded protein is CASSERTRRGTEAFF.

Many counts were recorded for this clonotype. DNA of the CDR3: TGTGCCAGCAGCAACGGACAGAATCAGCCCCAGCATTTT. It codes for CASSNGQNQPQHF. The chain couples TRBV11-2 to TRBJ1-5, with a tentative D call TRBD1 (6 bases). CDR3 length equals 13 residues. Trimming left V 5 bases short and J 4 bases short, with 9 bases between. Germline lookup yields CDR1 SGHAT and CDR2 FQNNGV. The complete variable domain, with remaining parts taken from reference TRBV11-2 and TRBJ1-5, reads EAGVAQSPRYKIIEKRQSVAFWCNPISGHATLYWYQQILGQGPKLLIQFQNNGVVDDSQLPKDRFSAERLKGVDSTLKIQPAKLEDSAVYLCASSNGQNQPQHFGDGTRLSIL.

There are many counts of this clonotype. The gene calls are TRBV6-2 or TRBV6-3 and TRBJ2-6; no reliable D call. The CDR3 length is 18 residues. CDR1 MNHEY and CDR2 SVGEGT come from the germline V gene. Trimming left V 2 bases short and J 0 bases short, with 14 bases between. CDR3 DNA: TGTGCCAGCAGTTACGTCGGGTGGTTGTCCTCTGGGGCCAACGTCCTGACTTTC. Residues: CASSYVGWLSSGANVLTF.

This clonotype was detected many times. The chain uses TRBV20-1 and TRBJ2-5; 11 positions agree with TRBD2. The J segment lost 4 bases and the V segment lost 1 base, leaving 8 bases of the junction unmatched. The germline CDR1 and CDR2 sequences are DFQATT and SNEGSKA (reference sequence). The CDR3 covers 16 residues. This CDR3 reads CSARGLAGGGVETQYF. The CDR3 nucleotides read TGCAGTGCTAGAGGGCTAGCGGGGGGAGGGGTAGAGACCCAGTACTTC.

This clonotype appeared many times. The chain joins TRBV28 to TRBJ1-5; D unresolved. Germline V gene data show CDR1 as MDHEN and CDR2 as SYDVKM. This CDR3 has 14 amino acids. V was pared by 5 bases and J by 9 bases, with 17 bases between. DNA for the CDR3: TGTGCCAGCAGTCGGGCATCCCCTTCTGCGCCCCAGCATTTT. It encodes CASSRASPSAPQHF.